The clone carrying this TCR beta chain has just a few counts. Its antigen is unknown. Of the isolated RNA, all was reverse transcribed, and so the sequenced material was expressed TCRB transcripts. Measured with immunoSEQ multiplex PCR; TCRdb has only the in-frame clones, and not every one. The sample shows 500,000 to 700,000 clones, roughly a sixth of them seen only once. These data originate in a study of beta chain features in type 1 diabetes. Study results and limitations: When cDNA is sequenced, cells with high TCR expression could be over-represented.

Purity above 98% was achieved in all sorted populations. The clonotype originates from a man aged 18 to 30 in good health. Sequencing was carried out using naive CD4+ T cells from blood.

CDR3 DNA: TGTGCCAGCAGCAACACGGGGCGGACCCAGTACTTC. As protein: CASSNTGRTQYF. This chain joins TRBV9 and TRBJ2-5, with D tentatively TRBD1 or TRBD2 (5 bases each). Germline V gene lookup returns CDR1 SGDLS and CDR2 YYNGEE. The ends were cut back, 4 bases at V and 7 bases at J, with 11 bases in the middle. This CDR3 region has 12 residues. The variable domain in full, with the rest retrieved from reference TRBV9 and TRBJ2-5, is DSGVTQTPKHLITATGQRVTLRCSPRSGDLSVYWYQQSLDQGLQFLIQYYNGEERAKGNILERFSAQQFPDLHSELNLSSLELGDSALYFCASSNTGRTQYFGPGTRLLVL.